This T cell receptor (beta chain) was observed in a study of blood T cells in healthy people across ages. The authors ran a second PCR of about 7 to 12 cycles using a sample-barcoded 5' primer and a J-beta primer mix. TCRdb ran MiXCR on the 5' RACE reads and lists one entry per CDR3 protein. The sample consists of around 900,000 distinct CDR3 sequences, 25% to 35% of them appearing once. This CDR3 comprises 13 residues. Germline assignment: CDR1 SGHRS and CDR2 YFSETQ. Trimming left V 0 bases short and J 5 bases short, with 8 bases between. Each donor was a healthy Caucasian individual from Russia, aged roughly 6 to 95. Findings of the study overall: The recorded TCR beta diversity per million T cells decreased in a roughly linear manner with age.

This clonotype has only a few counts. Its antigen is unidentified. Source material: blood. This TCR came from a woman older than 75 in good health. The rearrangement links TRBV5-1 to TRBJ1-1, with D uncertain. As DNA, the CDR3 is TGCGCCAGCAGCTTGGCGGAGGGTACTGAAGCTTTCTTT. This sequence encodes CASSLAEGTEAFF.